This is a list of T cell receptor beta chains from one sample in a study of blood T cell repertoires in COVID-19. Clones were sequenced by immunoSEQ multiplex PCR, and TCRdb holds only the in-frame ones, with some missing. The sample lists 150,000 or so clones; around 93% were seen once. Material for sequencing was peripheral blood. These receptors all come from a man aged 25 to 40 with COVID-19, enrolled during active disease. The CDR3 runs from the conserved cysteine through the conserved F or W. The order of the fields is V gene, J gene, D gene, clone size, CDR3 length, CDR3 DNA, CDR3 protein. D genes are given only for firm matches. Not all rows give a size; the values are once, few, many and, for expanded clones, a class.

V gene: TRBV18; J gene: TRBJ2-2; D gene: NA; clone size: NA; CDR3 length: 14; CDR3 DNA: TGTGCCAGCTCCCCCTCTGAGAGCACCGGGGAGCTGTTTTTT; CDR3 protein: CASSPSESTGELFF
V gene: TRBV20-1; J gene: TRBJ2-5; D gene: NA; clone size: NA; CDR3 length: 16; CDR3 DNA: TGCAGTGCTAGTCCCATCATCTGGGCTTCCCAAGAGACCCAGTACTTC; CDR3 protein: CSASPIIWASQETQYF
V gene: TRBV11-2; J gene: TRBJ1-1; D gene: NA; clone size: NA; CDR3 length: 12; CDR3 DNA: TGTGCCAGCAGCTTAAAAGGGGCTGAAGCTTTCTTT; CDR3 protein: CASSLKGAEAFF
V gene: TRBV7-3; J gene: TRBJ2-3; D gene: TRBD1; clone size: NA; CDR3 length: 15; CDR3 DNA: TGTGCCAGCAGCTTACTCGGACAGGGCTCAGATACGCAGTATTTT; CDR3 protein: CASSLLGQGSDTQYF
V gene: TRBV15; J gene: TRBJ1-1; D gene: TRBD1; clone size: NA; CDR3 length: 16; CDR3 DNA: TGTGCCACCAGCGGACCGGGACAGGCCTATCTTACTGAAGCTTTCTTT; CDR3 protein: CATSGPGQAYLTEAFF
V gene: TRBV27; J gene: TRBJ2-7; D gene: NA; clone size: NA; CDR3 length: 14; CDR3 DNA: TGTGCCAGCAGTTCTAGGGGCTTGGTCTTCGAGCAGTACTTC; CDR3 protein: CASSSRGLVFEQYF
V gene: TRBV9; J gene: TRBJ2-7; D gene: NA; clone size: few; CDR3 length: 13; CDR3 DNA: TGTGCCAGCAGCGTAGGGGTACAGGGTTGGCAGTACTTC; CDR3 protein: CASSVGVQGWQYF
V gene: TRBV5-4; J gene: TRBJ2-5; D gene: NA; clone size: NA; CDR3 length: 15; CDR3 DNA: TGTGCCAGCAGCTTGGCCGGAAGGGGCCGGGAGACCCAGTACTTC; CDR3 protein: CASSLAGRGRETQYF
V gene: TRBV3-1/TRBV3-2; J gene: TRBJ2-7; D gene: NA; clone size: NA; CDR3 length: 16; CDR3 DNA: TGTGCCAGCAGCCCCTTCGGGACAAAGGCAGACTACGAGCAGTACTTC; CDR3 protein: CASSPFGTKADYEQYF
V gene: TRBV5-4; J gene: TRBJ2-3; D gene: TRBD1; clone size: once; CDR3 length: 15; CDR3 DNA: TGTGCCAGCAGCCTGGACAGGTCCAGCACAGATACGCAGTATTTT; CDR3 protein: CASSLDRSSTDTQYF
V gene: TRBV19; J gene: TRBJ2-2; D gene: NA; clone size: NA; CDR3 length: 14; CDR3 DNA: TGTGCCAGTAGTAGCGGGTCAGACACCGGGGAGCTGTTTTTT; CDR3 protein: CASSSGSDTGELFF
V gene: TRBV7-9; J gene: TRBJ1-1; D gene: NA; clone size: NA; CDR3 length: 13; CDR3 DNA: TGTGCCAGCAGCTTACCCCCATTCCCTGAAGCTTTCTTT; CDR3 protein: CASSLPPFPEAFF